This is a list of T cell receptor beta chains from one sample in a study of glioma-infiltrating T cells after dendritic cell vaccination. Profiling relied on immunoSEQ multiplex PCR, and the TCRdb table lists in-frame clones only, not all of them. The table shows under 100,000 clones, with under 90% occurring only once. Specimen: blood, collected before dendritic cell vaccination. The receptor set was obtained from a human donor with glioblastoma. CDR3s include the opening cysteine and the closing phenylalanine or tryptophan. The order of the fields is clone size, J gene, D gene, V gene, CDR3 protein, CDR3 DNA. D genes are given only for firm matches. The size field is filled for only some rows; it gives once, few, many or a size class.

abundance: .
j_gene: TRBJ2-7
d_gene: .
v_gene: TRBV6-5
CDR3aa: CASTEGGYEQYF
CDR3nt: TGTGCCAGCACCGAGGGCGGATACGAGCAGTACTTC

abundance: .
j_gene: TRBJ2-1
d_gene: TRBD2
v_gene: TRBV7-3
CDR3aa: CASSSEGGRGNEQFF
CDR3nt: TGTGCCAGCAGCTCCGAGGGCGGGAGAGGTAATGAGCAGTTCTTC

abundance: .
j_gene: TRBJ1-2
d_gene: .
v_gene: TRBV7-9
CDR3aa: CASSLVTPTGGYTF
CDR3nt: TGTGCCAGCAGCTTAGTGACTCCAACAGGTGGCTACACCTTC

abundance: .
j_gene: TRBJ1-3
d_gene: .
v_gene: TRBV7-3
CDR3aa: CASSLTTGTAGNTIYF
CDR3nt: TGTGCCAGCAGCTTAACGACAGGAACGGCAGGAAACACCATATATTTT

abundance: .
j_gene: TRBJ1-4
d_gene: .
v_gene: TRBV9
CDR3aa: CASSVAGMGGGEKLFF
CDR3nt: TGTGCCAGCAGCGTAGCCGGAATGGGAGGGGGTGAAAAACTGTTTTTT

abundance: few
j_gene: TRBJ2-5
d_gene: .
v_gene: TRBV30
CDR3aa: CAWSEGRVPGETQYF
CDR3nt: TGTGCCTGGAGTGAGGGAAGGGTCCCGGGGGAGACCCAGTACTTC

abundance: .
j_gene: TRBJ2-7
d_gene: TRBD2
v_gene: TRBV5-4
CDR3aa: CASSGGGTYEQYF
CDR3nt: TGTGCCAGCAGCGGCGGGGGGACCTACGAGCAGTACTTC

abundance: once
j_gene: TRBJ2-3
d_gene: TRBD1
v_gene: TRBV5-1
CDR3aa: CASSLITGTGTDTQYF
CDR3nt: TGCGCCAGCAGCTTAATCACAGGGACAGGCACAGATACGCAGTATTTT

abundance: .
j_gene: TRBJ2-3
d_gene: TRBD2
v_gene: TRBV11-3
CDR3aa: CASSSRRGLAGTDTQYF
CDR3nt: TGTGCCAGCAGCTCGCGACGGGGACTAGCGGGCACAGATACGCAGTATTTT

abundance: few
j_gene: TRBJ2-7
d_gene: .
v_gene: TRBV2
CDR3aa: CASSDRDYEQYF
CDR3nt: TGTGCCAGCAGTGACAGGGACTACGAGCAGTACTTC

abundance: once
j_gene: TRBJ1-5
d_gene: .
v_gene: TRBV2
CDR3aa: CASSASGTLSQPQHF
CDR3nt: TGTGCCAGCAGTGCATCGGGAACATTATCTCAGCCCCAGCATTTT

abundance: .
j_gene: TRBJ2-3
d_gene: TRBD2
v_gene: TRBV5-1
CDR3aa: CASSLRTSGDTQYF
CDR3nt: TGCGCCAGCAGCCTACGGACTAGCGGAGATACGCAGTATTTT